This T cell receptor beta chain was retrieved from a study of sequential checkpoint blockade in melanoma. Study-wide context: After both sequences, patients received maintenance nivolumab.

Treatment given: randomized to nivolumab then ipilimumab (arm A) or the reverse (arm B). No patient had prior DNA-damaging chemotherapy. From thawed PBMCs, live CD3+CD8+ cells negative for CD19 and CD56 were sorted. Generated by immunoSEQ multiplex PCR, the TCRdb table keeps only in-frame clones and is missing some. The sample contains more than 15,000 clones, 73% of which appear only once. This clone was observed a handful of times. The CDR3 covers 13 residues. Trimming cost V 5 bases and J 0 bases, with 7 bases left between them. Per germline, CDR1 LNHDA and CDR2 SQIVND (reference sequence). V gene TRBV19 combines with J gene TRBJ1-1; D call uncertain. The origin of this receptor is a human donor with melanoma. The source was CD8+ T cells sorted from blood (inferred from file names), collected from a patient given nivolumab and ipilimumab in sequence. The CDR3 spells CASSQALNTEAFF. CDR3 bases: TGTGCCAGTAGTCAGGCGCTGAACACTGAAGCTTTCTTT.